This T cell receptor beta chain was observed in a study of OX40 agonist ivuxolimab in advanced cancers. Across the whole study: Ivuxolimab is an agonistic anti-OX40 (CD134) antibody, and patients were treated with it. From roughly 20 to 85 years was the age range, with a mean of 60 years, and 65% to 90% were male.

The V end lost 5 bases, the J end lost 2 bases, and 18 bases lay between the germline ends. CDR1 is SEHNR, CDR2 FQNEAQ, per germline (reference sequence). CDR3 length equals 17 residues. General study points: Clonal expansion in partial responders at 0.1-3.0 mg/kg ranked among the lowest.

TCRdb's copy holds only in-frame clones and misses some; the assay was immunoSEQ multiplex PCR. The sample gives about 37,000 clones, approximately 80% of which show up once; under 45% is in the top ten. To note about this clone: Its cognate antigen is unknown.

Specimen: CD4+ or CD8+ T cells sorted from blood, collected in a trial of the OX40 agonist ivuxolimab. The clonotype originates from an adult with an advanced solid tumor such as melanoma, head and neck, liver or kidney cancer. The V gene is TRBV7-9, the J gene TRBJ2-2; D might be TRBD2 (5 bases). CDR3 in amino acids: CASSAWPPGSNTGELFF. The CDR3 nucleotides read TGTGCCAGCAGCGCGTGGCCCCCGGGAAGTAACACCGGGGAGCTGTTTTTT. The full variable domain, rest sourced from reference TRBV7-9 and TRBJ2-2, is DTGVSQNPRHKITKRGQNVTFRCDPISEHNRLYWYRQTLGQGPEFLTYFQNEAQLEKSRLLSDRFSAERPKGSFSTLEIQRTEQGDSAMYLCASSAWPPGSNTGELFFGEGSRLTVL.